A selection of T cell receptor beta chains follows, all from one sample in a study of T cell responses to AZD1222 COVID-19 vaccine. Profiled with immunoSEQ multiplex PCR; TCRdb holds only in-frame clones, not every one. In the table there are fewer than 120,000 clones, 70% to 90% of which are singletons. Source: peripheral blood, taken on day 0 of AZD1222 vaccination. The origin of the receptors is an adult in good health. Both conserved end residues are part of each CDR3. The order of the fields is V gene, D gene, J gene, clone size, CDR3 protein, CDR3 DNA. The D gene is left open where the match is weak. Expanded clones are given a class, and other clones once, few, many or no size at all.

v_gene: TRBV7-2; d_gene: NA; j_gene: TRBJ2-3; abundance: NA; CDR3aa: CASSGGGAPADTQYF; CDR3nt: TGTGCCAGCAGCGGTGGGGGCGCCCCCGCAGATACGCAGTATTTT
v_gene: TRBV19; d_gene: TRBD2; j_gene: TRBJ2-5; abundance: NA; CDR3aa: CASSSGLAGGGGETQYF; CDR3nt: TGTGCCAGTAGTAGCGGACTAGCGGGAGGAGGCGGGGAGACCCAGTACTTC
v_gene: TRBV28; d_gene: NA; j_gene: TRBJ2-3; abundance: NA; CDR3aa: CASSFSFEPTDTQYF; CDR3nt: TGTGCCAGCAGTTTCAGTTTCGAGCCCACAGATACGCAGTATTTT
v_gene: TRBV4-2; d_gene: NA; j_gene: TRBJ2-7; abundance: NA; CDR3aa: CASSQEEGAGLPIYEQYF; CDR3nt: TGTGCCAGCAGCCAAGAAGAAGGTGCGGGATTACCCATTTACGAGCAGTACTTC
v_gene: TRBV6-4; d_gene: TRBD2; j_gene: TRBJ2-3; abundance: few; CDR3aa: CASRSLAGGTDTQYF; CDR3nt: TGTGCCAGCAGGTCTTTAGCGGGGGGCACAGATACGCAGTATTTT
v_gene: TRBV5-4; d_gene: TRBD1; j_gene: TRBJ1-2; abundance: NA; CDR3aa: CASSMTGGNYGYTF; CDR3nt: TGTGCCAGCAGCATGACAGGGGGAAACTATGGCTACACCTTC
v_gene: TRBV6-5; d_gene: TRBD1; j_gene: TRBJ1-2; abundance: once; CDR3aa: CASSYGRDRGGYTF; CDR3nt: TGTGCCAGCAGTTACGGCCGGGACAGGGGGGGCTACACCTTC
v_gene: TRBV27; d_gene: NA; j_gene: TRBJ2-7; abundance: NA; CDR3aa: CASSPGTGYEQYF; CDR3nt: TGTGCCAGCAGTCCTGGGACTGGATACGAGCAGTACTTC
v_gene: TRBV19; d_gene: TRBD1; j_gene: TRBJ1-2; abundance: NA; CDR3aa: CASRDRGQYGYTF; CDR3nt: TGTGCCAGCCGGGACAGGGGGCAATATGGCTACACCTTC
v_gene: TRBV15; d_gene: NA; j_gene: TRBJ1-3; abundance: NA; CDR3aa: CATSRDTRKTIYF; CDR3nt: TGTGCCACCAGCAGAGACACGCGTAAGACCATATATTTT
v_gene: TRBV19; d_gene: NA; j_gene: TRBJ2-5; abundance: NA; CDR3aa: CASSIEETQYF; CDR3nt: TGTGCCAGTAGTATTGAGGAGACCCAGTACTTC
v_gene: TRBV5-8; d_gene: TRBD2; j_gene: TRBJ2-2; abundance: NA; CDR3aa: CASSLGLAGFANTGELFF; CDR3nt: TGTGCCAGCAGCCTAGGACTAGCGGGGTTCGCGAACACCGGGGAGCTGTTTTTT
v_gene: TRBV18; d_gene: NA; j_gene: TRBJ1-5; abundance: NA; CDR3aa: CASSPREEAQPQHF; CDR3nt: TGTGCCAGCTCACCACGGGAGGAGGCTCAGCCCCAGCATTTT
v_gene: TRBV4-2; d_gene: NA; j_gene: TRBJ1-2; abundance: once; CDR3aa: CASSPSWGRDYGYTF; CDR3nt: TGTGCCAGCAGCCCCTCCTGGGGGCGCGACTATGGCTACACCTTC
v_gene: TRBV18; d_gene: TRBD1; j_gene: TRBJ2-2; abundance: NA; CDR3aa: CASSPDRATGELFF; CDR3nt: TGTGCCAGCTCCCCGGACAGGGCCACCGGGGAGCTGTTTTTT
v_gene: TRBV10-3; d_gene: NA; j_gene: TRBJ2-7; abundance: NA; CDR3aa: CAIRSGTSNSYEQYF; CDR3nt: TGTGCCATCAGGTCCGGGACTTCAAACTCCTACGAGCAGTACTTC
v_gene: TRBV2; d_gene: TRBD1; j_gene: TRBJ1-2; abundance: NA; CDR3aa: CASESGQGAEGYTF; CDR3nt: TGTGCCAGCGAATCCGGACAGGGGGCGGAGGGCTACACCTTC
v_gene: TRBV7-2; d_gene: NA; j_gene: TRBJ2-3; abundance: NA; CDR3aa: CASSAQPGVNTDTQYF; CDR3nt: TGTGCCAGCAGCGCCCAGCCTGGGGTGAACACAGATACGCAGTATTTT
v_gene: TRBV4-1; d_gene: NA; j_gene: TRBJ1-2; abundance: NA; CDR3aa: CASSQGAMGPVSTGYTF; CDR3nt: TGCGCCAGCAGCCAAGGGGCGATGGGACCGGTTTCTACTGGCTACACCTTC
v_gene: TRBV6-5; d_gene: NA; j_gene: TRBJ2-2; abundance: NA; CDR3aa: CASSRTGELFF; CDR3nt: TGTGCCAGCAGTCGAACCGGGGAGCTGTTTTTT
v_gene: TRBV29-1; d_gene: NA; j_gene: TRBJ1-1; abundance: NA; CDR3aa: CSGGYQGQAFF; CDR3nt: TGCAGCGGGGGATACCAGGGGCAAGCTTTCTTT
v_gene: TRBV6-2/TRBV6-3; d_gene: NA; j_gene: TRBJ1-6; abundance: NA; CDR3aa: CASSYLRRENSPLHF; CDR3nt: TGTGCCAGCAGTTACCTACGAAGGGAAAATTCACCCCTCCACTTT
v_gene: TRBV11-1; d_gene: NA; j_gene: TRBJ1-1; abundance: NA; CDR3aa: CASSFQSREEAFF; CDR3nt: TGTGCCAGCAGCTTCCAAAGTCGGGAGGAAGCTTTCTTT
v_gene: TRBV6-5; d_gene: TRBD2; j_gene: TRBJ2-7; abundance: NA; CDR3aa: CASIFTGGGLEQYF; CDR3nt: TGTGCCAGTATATTCACCGGGGGGGGTTTGGAGCAGTACTTC
v_gene: TRBV4-1; d_gene: TRBD2; j_gene: TRBJ2-7; abundance: NA; CDR3aa: CARSQLDSGGPLNEQYF; CDR3nt: TGCGCCCGCAGCCAACTCGACTCGGGGGGACCTTTAAACGAGCAGTACTTC
v_gene: TRBV27; d_gene: TRBD1; j_gene: TRBJ1-5; abundance: NA; CDR3aa: CASSLTGGKGSNQPQHF; CDR3nt: TGTGCCAGCAGTCTTACAGGGGGCAAGGGTAGCAATCAGCCCCAGCATTTT
v_gene: TRBV28; d_gene: NA; j_gene: TRBJ2-7; abundance: few; CDR3aa: CASSLLQRSNEQYF; CDR3nt: TGTGCCAGCAGTTTATTACAGAGGAGTAACGAGCAGTACTTC
v_gene: TRBV5-4; d_gene: NA; j_gene: TRBJ2-2; abundance: NA; CDR3aa: CASSPDLSSGELFF; CDR3nt: TGTGCCAGCAGCCCGGACCTTAGCTCCGGGGAGCTGTTTTTT
v_gene: TRBV7-2; d_gene: TRBD1; j_gene: TRBJ2-5; abundance: NA; CDR3aa: CASRPPRGRRETQYF; CDR3nt: TGTGCCAGCAGACCCCCCAGGGGGCGCAGAGAGACCCAGTACTTC
v_gene: TRBV4-1; d_gene: NA; j_gene: TRBJ1-2; abundance: NA; CDR3aa: CASSQVSSYGYTF; CDR3nt: TGCGCCAGCAGCCAAGTAAGCAGCTATGGCTACACCTTC
v_gene: TRBV28; d_gene: NA; j_gene: TRBJ1-1; abundance: NA; CDR3aa: CASSEPRGLFF; CDR3nt: TGTGCCAGCAGTGAACCCCGGGGCCTATTTTTT
v_gene: TRBV3-1/TRBV3-2; d_gene: TRBD1; j_gene: TRBJ2-5; abundance: NA; CDR3aa: CASSHGTGGEETQYF; CDR3nt: TGTGCCAGCAGCCACGGGACAGGGGGCGAAGAGACCCAGTACTTC
v_gene: TRBV2; d_gene: TRBD1; j_gene: TRBJ2-7; abundance: NA; CDR3aa: CATTTSDRYEQYF; CDR3nt: TGTGCCACCACGACTTCGGACAGGTACGAGCAGTACTTC
v_gene: TRBV29-1; d_gene: NA; j_gene: TRBJ2-1; abundance: once; CDR3aa: CSVGSSYNEQFF; CDR3nt: TGCAGCGTTGGTAGCTCCTACAATGAGCAGTTCTTC
v_gene: TRBV28; d_gene: TRBD1; j_gene: TRBJ1-2; abundance: NA; CDR3aa: CASSKQGAPNGYTF; CDR3nt: TGTGCCAGCAGTAAACAGGGGGCACCAAATGGCTACACCTTC
v_gene: TRBV28; d_gene: NA; j_gene: TRBJ1-2; abundance: NA; CDR3aa: CASSSTGRAGGYTF; CDR3nt: TGTGCCAGCAGTAGCACAGGGAGGGCAGGAGGCTACACCTTC
v_gene: TRBV2; d_gene: TRBD2; j_gene: TRBJ2-3; abundance: once; CDR3aa: CASSEALAGRGGDTQYF; CDR3nt: TGTGCCAGCAGTGAAGCGCTAGCGGGACGAGGGGGAGATACGCAGTATTTT
v_gene: TRBV15; d_gene: NA; j_gene: TRBJ2-1; abundance: few; CDR3aa: CATSRDETAVSYNEQFF; CDR3nt: TGTGCCACCAGCAGAGATGAAACAGCGGTATCCTACAATGAGCAGTTCTTC
v_gene: TRBV7-2; d_gene: TRBD1; j_gene: TRBJ2-7; abundance: once; CDR3aa: CASSFEDRMNNYEQYF; CDR3nt: TGTGCCAGCAGCTTTGAGGACAGGATGAATAACTACGAGCAGTACTTC
v_gene: TRBV5-1; d_gene: TRBD2; j_gene: TRBJ2-7; abundance: NA; CDR3aa: CASSNSGSLPYEQYF; CDR3nt: TGCGCCAGCAGCAACAGCGGGAGTCTACCCTACGAGCAGTACTTC
v_gene: TRBV7-7; d_gene: TRBD1; j_gene: TRBJ1-2; abundance: once; CDR3aa: CASTLDDRVYGYTF; CDR3nt: TGTGCTAGCACCTTAGACGACAGGGTCTATGGCTACACCTTC
v_gene: TRBV6-5; d_gene: TRBD1; j_gene: TRBJ2-1; abundance: NA; CDR3aa: CASMDRNYNEQFF; CDR3nt: TGTGCCAGCATGGACAGGAACTACAATGAGCAGTTCTTC
v_gene: TRBV29-1; d_gene: NA; j_gene: TRBJ1-1; abundance: NA; CDR3aa: CSVEGGVRTEAFF; CDR3nt: TGCAGCGTTGAAGGGGGAGTGAGGACTGAAGCTTTCTTT
v_gene: TRBV15; d_gene: TRBD1; j_gene: TRBJ2-7; abundance: NA; CDR3aa: CATSRDPPSRAGGRYEQYF; CDR3nt: TGTGCCACCAGCAGAGATCCACCCAGCCGGGCAGGGGGACGCTACGAGCAGTACTTC
v_gene: TRBV3-1/TRBV3-2; d_gene: NA; j_gene: TRBJ1-4; abundance: NA; CDR3aa: CASSPFGPGAEKLFF; CDR3nt: TGTGCCAGCAGTCCCTTTGGACCAGGGGCTGAAAAACTGTTTTTT
v_gene: TRBV10-3; d_gene: NA; j_gene: TRBJ2-7; abundance: NA; CDR3aa: CAISEGDTTVYEQYF; CDR3nt: TGTGCCATCAGTGAGGGCGATACGACAGTTTACGAGCAGTACTTC
v_gene: TRBV19; d_gene: NA; j_gene: TRBJ1-4; abundance: NA; CDR3aa: CASSISASVTEKLFF; CDR3nt: TGTGCCAGTAGTATATCGGCTTCTGTGACTGAAAAACTGTTTTTT